A single sample gave rise to the 2 T cell receptor beta chains below, sequenced in a study of blood T cells in healthy people across ages. Primers used in a second PCR of roughly 6 to 11 cycles were a sample-barcoded 5' primer and a J-beta primer mix. From the 5' RACE reads, TCRdb called clonotypes with MiXCR, one entry per CDR3 protein. The sample yields 1.6 million or so distinct CDR3 sequences, roughly a third seen once. Sequenced: blood. These receptors were collected from a woman younger than 45 in good health.

The V gene is TRBV7-9, the J gene TRBJ2-5, with TRBD2 matching 9 bases. The J call is uncertain, as TRBJ2-7 better fits the DNA end. The CDR3 totals 14 residues. Per germline, CDR1 SEHNR and CDR2 FQNEAQ (reference sequence). DNA of the CDR3: TGTGCCAGCAGCTCCGGGACTAGCTTTAACGAGCAGTACTTC. As protein: CASSSGTSFNEQYF.

V gene TRBV27 combines with J gene TRBJ1-2; the match to TRBD1 covers 10 bases. Germline V gene sequence: CDR1 MNHEY, CDR2 SMNVEV (reference sequence). V dropped 7 bases and J dropped 9; count of bases not matched to a gene: 11. There are 14 residues in the CDR3. CDR3 amino acids: CASKPGQGSFSYTF. The CDR3 DNA sequence: TGTGCCAGCAAACCGGGACAGGGGTCCTTCAGCTACACCTTC.